The rows below give T cell receptor beta chains drawn from one sample of a study of blood T cell repertoires in COVID-19. The table came from immunoSEQ multiplex PCR; TCRdb's copy has only in-frame clones and leaves some out. The sample yields some 130,000 clones, about 76% seen once. Sequencing was performed on peripheral blood. Receptors were obtained from a man older than 75 with acute or convalescent COVID-19. Each CDR3 is given with its conserved first and last residue. The D gene is left open where the match is weak. The size of a clone is reported for some rows only, either as once, few or many, or as a class for expanded clones.

d_call: TRBD2; j_call: TRBJ2-1; v_call: TRBV5-1; clone_size: .; cdr3_aa: CASSLGLAKVYEQFF; cdr3_nt: TGCGCCAGCAGCTTGGGACTAGCGAAGGTCTATGAGCAGTTCTTC
d_call: .; j_call: TRBJ2-7; v_call: TRBV12-3/TRBV12-4; clone_size: .; cdr3_aa: CASSLVPTYEQYF; cdr3_nt: TGTGCCAGCAGTTTAGTTCCAACCTACGAGCAGTACTTC
d_call: TRBD1; j_call: TRBJ2-5; v_call: TRBV5-4; clone_size: .; cdr3_aa: CASSLAGQGGRETQYF; cdr3_nt: TGTGCCAGCAGCTTGGCGGGACAGGGAGGTCGAGAGACCCAGTACTTC
d_call: .; j_call: TRBJ1-2; v_call: TRBV30; clone_size: .; cdr3_aa: CAWRGRGKCGYTF; cdr3_nt: TGTGCCTGGAGGGGACGGGGGAAATGTGGCTACACCTTC
d_call: TRBD2; j_call: TRBJ2-3; v_call: TRBV5-1; clone_size: few; cdr3_aa: CASSARASGAADTQYF; cdr3_nt: TGCGCCAGCAGCGCGAGGGCTAGCGGGGCGGCAGATACGCAGTATTTT
d_call: .; j_call: TRBJ1-1; v_call: TRBV11-2; clone_size: many; cdr3_aa: CASSSRFTEAFF; cdr3_nt: TGTGCCAGCAGCTCCAGGTTCACTGAAGCTTTCTTT
d_call: TRBD1; j_call: TRBJ2-7; v_call: TRBV27; clone_size: .; cdr3_aa: CASSLFPSDRVNSYEQYF; cdr3_nt: TGTGCCAGCAGTTTATTTCCCTCGGACAGGGTGAACTCCTACGAGCAGTACTTC
d_call: TRBD1; j_call: TRBJ2-1; v_call: TRBV19; clone_size: .; cdr3_aa: CASSIADRGLNEQFF; cdr3_nt: TGTGCCAGTAGTATTGCGGACAGGGGGCTCAATGAGCAGTTCTTC
d_call: TRBD1; j_call: TRBJ1-5; v_call: TRBV7-8; clone_size: .; cdr3_aa: CASSRTTGVGQPQHF; cdr3_nt: TGTGCCAGCAGCCGTACCACAGGGGTGGGTCAGCCCCAGCATTTT
d_call: .; j_call: TRBJ2-6; v_call: TRBV3-1/TRBV3-2; clone_size: .; cdr3_aa: CASRSYGSGANVLTF; cdr3_nt: TGTGCCAGCAGATCTTACGGTTCTGGGGCCAACGTCCTGACTTTC
d_call: .; j_call: TRBJ2-7; v_call: TRBV5-1; clone_size: .; cdr3_aa: CASSLSGTRGSYEQYF; cdr3_nt: TGCGCCAGCAGCTTGAGTGGGACACGGGGCTCCTACGAGCAGTACTTC
d_call: TRBD2; j_call: TRBJ2-7; v_call: TRBV28; clone_size: .; cdr3_aa: CASRPPGGYEQYF; cdr3_nt: TGTGCCAGCAGACCCCCGGGGGGCTACGAGCAGTACTTC
d_call: .; j_call: TRBJ2-5; v_call: TRBV7-2; clone_size: .; cdr3_aa: CASSLASRPETQYF; cdr3_nt: TGTGCCAGCAGCTTAGCGTCCAGGCCCGAGACCCAGTACTTC
d_call: .; j_call: TRBJ1-2; v_call: TRBV6-1; clone_size: few; cdr3_aa: CASSEGQPRYGYTF; cdr3_nt: TGTGCCAGCAGTGAAGGACAGCCCCGCTATGGCTACACCTTC
d_call: .; j_call: TRBJ1-5; v_call: TRBV2; clone_size: few; cdr3_aa: CASGGTGNQPQHF; cdr3_nt: TGTGCCAGCGGGGGCACAGGGAATCAGCCCCAGCATTTT
d_call: .; j_call: TRBJ2-1; v_call: TRBV5-1; clone_size: .; cdr3_aa: CASSFENRGSYNEQFF; cdr3_nt: TGCGCCAGCAGCTTCGAAAATCGGGGATCCTACAATGAGCAGTTCTTC
d_call: .; j_call: TRBJ1-2; v_call: TRBV2; clone_size: .; cdr3_aa: CASSVLQRYGYTF; cdr3_nt: TGTGCCAGCAGTGTCTTGCAGCGCTATGGCTACACCTTC
d_call: .; j_call: TRBJ1-6; v_call: TRBV18; clone_size: .; cdr3_aa: CASSPQGLTGGSSYNSPLHF; cdr3_nt: TGTGCCAGCTCACCACAAGGTCTTACGGGGGGCAGCTCCTATAATTCACCCCTCCACTTT
d_call: .; j_call: TRBJ1-5; v_call: TRBV2; clone_size: .; cdr3_aa: CASSESGGRLVQPQHF; cdr3_nt: TGTGCCAGCAGTGAATCGGGGGGCCGGTTGGTTCAGCCCCAGCATTTT
d_call: .; j_call: TRBJ1-1; v_call: TRBV5-1; clone_size: .; cdr3_aa: CASSLEIRGNTEAFF; cdr3_nt: TGCGCCAGCAGCTTGGAAATCAGGGGGAACACTGAAGCTTTCTTT
d_call: .; j_call: TRBJ2-5; v_call: TRBV7-2; clone_size: .; cdr3_aa: CASSPKRRDQETQYF; cdr3_nt: TGTGCCAGCAGCCCCAAACGACGGGACCAAGAGACCCAGTACTTC
d_call: TRBD1; j_call: TRBJ1-2; v_call: TRBV7-2; clone_size: few; cdr3_aa: CASTPTGQGGFRGYTF; cdr3_nt: TGTGCCAGCACCCCGACGGGACAGGGGGGATTTCGAGGCTACACCTTC
d_call: .; j_call: TRBJ1-4; v_call: TRBV5-1; clone_size: .; cdr3_aa: CASSFQGYLFF; cdr3_nt: TGCGCCAGCAGCTTCCAGGGATACCTGTTTTTT
d_call: .; j_call: TRBJ1-2; v_call: TRBV5-6; clone_size: .; cdr3_aa: CASSLGWQVNNYGYTF; cdr3_nt: TGTGCCAGCAGCTTGGGGTGGCAGGTGAATAACTATGGCTACACCTTC
d_call: TRBD1; j_call: TRBJ1-6; v_call: TRBV27; clone_size: .; cdr3_aa: CASSPRDRDNSPLHF; cdr3_nt: TGTGCCAGCAGTCCCCGGGACAGGGATAATTCACCCCTCCACTTT
d_call: .; j_call: TRBJ2-7; v_call: TRBV10-3; clone_size: once; cdr3_aa: CAISEMAASYEQYF; cdr3_nt: TGTGCCATCAGTGAGATGGCGGCGAGCTACGAGCAGTACTTC
d_call: .; j_call: TRBJ1-4; v_call: TRBV24-1; clone_size: .; cdr3_aa: CATSDLLRLNEKLFF; cdr3_nt: TGTGCCACCAGTGATTTGCTCAGGCTTAATGAAAAACTGTTTTTT
d_call: .; j_call: TRBJ2-7; v_call: TRBV18; clone_size: .; cdr3_aa: CASSPLEEGSSYEQYF; cdr3_nt: TGTGCCAGCTCACCCCTCGAAGAAGGGAGCTCCTACGAGCAGTACTTC
d_call: TRBD1; j_call: TRBJ2-1; v_call: TRBV12-3/TRBV12-4; clone_size: .; cdr3_aa: CASRMDRGNEQFF; cdr3_nt: TGTGCCAGCAGGATGGACAGGGGGAATGAGCAGTTCTTC
d_call: .; j_call: TRBJ2-2; v_call: TRBV7-9; clone_size: medium-sized; cdr3_aa: CASSNDRTSGGELFF; cdr3_nt: TGTGCCAGCAGCAACGACAGGACCAGCGGCGGGGAGCTGTTTTTT
d_call: TRBD2; j_call: TRBJ2-3; v_call: TRBV2; clone_size: .; cdr3_aa: CASGGSGTNTDTQYF; cdr3_nt: TGTGCCAGCGGGGGGTCCGGGACTAATACAGATACGCAGTATTTT
d_call: .; j_call: TRBJ1-5; v_call: TRBV5-1; clone_size: few; cdr3_aa: CASSLAGGQGQPQHF; cdr3_nt: TGCGCCAGCAGCTTGGCCGGAGGGCAAGGTCAGCCCCAGCATTTT
d_call: TRBD1; j_call: TRBJ1-6; v_call: TRBV5-6; clone_size: .; cdr3_aa: CASSFYRGSYNSPLHF; cdr3_nt: TGTGCCAGCAGCTTTTACAGGGGCTCCTATAATTCACCCCTCCACTTT